The 13 T cell receptor beta chains presented below share a single source sample, sequenced in a study of blood T cell repertoires in COVID-19. Profiled with immunoSEQ multiplex PCR; TCRdb holds only in-frame clones, not every one. The sample includes about 300,000 clones, about 90% of them seen just once. Sequenced sample: PBMCs or T cells enriched from blood (not recorded which). These receptor sequences come from a woman between 25 and 40 years old who had recovered from COVID-19.

The chain couples TRBV2 to TRBJ1-2; D ambiguous. The CDR3 is 13 residues long. Germline V CDR1 and CDR2: SNHLY, FYNNEI. V lost 6 bases to trimming and J lost 4 bases, with 12 bases between them. The CDR3 protein is CASRPGDIYGYTF. CDR3 DNA: TGTGCCAGCAGGCCGGGTGATATCTATGGCTACACCTTC.

The CDR3 loop is CASSQEPSGVGQETQYF. CDR3 nucleotides: TGCGCCAGCAGCCAAGAGCCTAGCGGGGTAGGCCAAGAGACCCAGTACTTC. The V and J genes are TRBV4-1 and TRBJ2-5; 9 positions agree with TRBD2. The CDR3 has 17 residues. V lost 0 bases, J lost 1 base, and 6 bases stayed unmatched. Germline CDR1 is MGHRA and CDR2 is YSYEKL.

The chain couples TRBV5-1 to TRBJ2-7, with 8 bases lining up with TRBD1. This CDR3 is 16 amino acids long. Germline-derived CDR1 and CDR2 are SGHRS and YFSETQ. Trimming took 0 bases from V and 0 from J; bases not matched to a gene: 5. CDR3 DNA: TGCGCCAGCAGCTTGGAGGGACAGGTGGCCTCCTACGAGCAGTACTTC. Protein product: CASSLEGQVASYEQYF.

J is TRBJ1-2 and V is TRBV11-2; a possible D gene is TRBD1 (6 bases). This CDR3 spans 16 amino acids. The germline V and J ends were trimmed by 3 bases and 4 bases, with 18 bases remaining between them. Germline V gene sequence: CDR1 SGHAT, CDR2 FQNNGV. The DNA for the CDR3 is TGTGCCAGCAGCTTTAACCGACAGGCGCAGTTCTATGGCTACACCTTC. The encoded protein is CASSFNRQAQFYGYTF.

The V and J genes are TRBV6-2 or TRBV6-3 and TRBJ2-1; 12 bases fit TRBD2. With 3 bases clipped from V and 2 bases from J, the junction kept 8 bases outside the gene matches. CDR1 MNHEY and CDR2 SVGEGT come from the germline V gene. This CDR3 comprises 18 residues. In DNA form, the CDR3 reads TGTGCCAGCAGTTATCGCCTAGCGGGGGGGATCGCCTACAATGAGCAGTTCTTC. Its protein is CASSYRLAGGIAYNEQFF.

This clone is a singleton in its sample. The rearrangement links TRBV5-1 to TRBJ2-1; 14 bases are shared with TRBD2. The junction had 5 bases not matched to a gene; V was cut back by 2 bases and J by 4 bases. Germline V gene data show CDR1 as SGHRS and CDR2 as YFSETQ. The CDR3 consists of 17 residues. The CDR3 region is CASSLTGTSGGYNEQFF. CDR3 bases: TGCGCCAGCAGCTTAACCGGGACTAGCGGGGGATACAATGAGCAGTTCTTC.

The chain recombines TRBV30 with TRBJ1-2; TRBD1 is a possible D gene (6 bases). This CDR3 contains 13 residues. Germline CDR1 reads GTSNPN; CDR2 reads SVGIG (reference sequence). V lost 3 bases and J lost 3, with 11 bases in between. The CDR3 here is CAWSLDSHYGYTF. The CDR3 DNA reads as TGTGCCTGGAGCCTGGACAGCCACTATGGCTACACCTTC. The full variable domain, rest sourced from reference TRBV30 and TRBJ1-2, is SQTIHQWPATLVQPVGSPLSLECTVEGTSNPNLYWYRQAAGRGLQLLFYSVGIGQISSEVPQNLSASRPQDRQFILSSKKLLLSDSGFYLCAWSLDSHYGYTFGSGTRLTVV.

This chain connects TRBV30 to TRBJ2-1; possible D gene TRBD2, 5 bases. This CDR3 is built from 15 residues. V lost 2 bases to trimming and J lost 0 bases, with 11 bases between them. CDR1 is GTSNPN and CDR2 is SVGIG in the germline V gene (reference sequence). The CDR3 spells CAWSPGWNSYNEQFF. CDR3 sequence (DNA): TGTGCCTGGAGTCCGGGGTGGAACTCCTACAATGAGCAGTTCTTC.

The chain uses TRBV3-1 (or the pseudogene TRBV3-2) and TRBJ2-7, with a tentative D call TRBD1 (8 bases). V shed 4 bases and J shed 7 bases, with 20 bases lying between them. The germline V gene has CDR1 LGHDT and CDR2 YNNKEL (reference sequence). There are 15 residues in the CDR3. CDR3 bases: TGTGCCAGCAGCCCTCACAGGGGGAGGGCGGGGGAGCAGTACTTC. The encoded protein is CASSPHRGRAGEQYF.

The rearrangement uses TRBV7-2 and TRBJ2-1; 8 bases agree with TRBD2. This CDR3 has 15 residues. With 7 bases clipped from V and 7 bases from J, the junction kept 12 bases outside the gene matches. The germline gives CDR1 SGHTA, CDR2 FQGNSA. This CDR3 is CASTPGRGEFNEQFF. The CDR3, as DNA: TGTGCCAGCACCCCCGGGCGGGGGGAGTTTAATGAGCAGTTCTTC.

This clone was counted between two and nine times. The J gene is TRBJ1-4, the V gene TRBV12-3 or TRBV12-4, with D maybe TRBD1 (6 bases). This CDR3 region has 13 residues. Trimming took 7 bases from V and 8 from J, leaving 14 bases between them. This CDR3 is CASMGGLWEKLFF. The CDR3 DNA is TGTGCCAGCATGGGGGGGCTGTGGGAAAAACTGTTTTTT.

The chain carries TRBV5-1 and TRBJ2-7; TRBD1 might be the D (6 bases). Looked up from germline, CDR1 is SGHRS and CDR2 is YFSETQ. V shed 0 bases and J shed 5 bases, with 9 bases lying between them. The CDR3 length is 13 residues. CDR3 coding DNA: TGCGCCAGCAGCTTGGAGGGGGTAAACGAGCAGTACTTC. Protein: CASSLEGVNEQYF.

The chain links TRBV18 to TRBJ1-6; tentatively, D is TRBD1 (6 bases). V was pared by 6 bases and J by 10 bases, with 19 bases between. Germline loops: CDR1 KGHSH, CDR2 LQKENI. The CDR3 runs 15 residues. As DNA, the CDR3 is TGTGCCAGCTCCCGATCACAGGGATTACAGTCACCCCTCCACTTT. Protein product: CASSRSQGLQSPLHF.